The TCR beta chain described here comes from a study of tumor-infiltrating lymphocytes in primary liver carcinoma. It was from roughly 20-30 mg of unsorted bulk tissue that RNA and DNA were co-extracted. The trim removed 5 bases at V and 6 bases at J, leaving 15 bases unmatched. The CDR3 loop spans 16 amino acids. Germline V gene sequence: CDR1 SGHAT, CDR2 FQDESV (reference sequence). General study points: Lesser overlap characterized tumor-adjacent and tumor-blood pairs relative to tumor region pairs.

The researchers produced TCR beta cDNA from approximately 460 ng total RNA with a constant-region primer. Three nested multiplex PCR rounds, a slightly modified ARM-PCR method, built the TCR beta libraries. With TRBV1-TRBV30 forward primers and a C-beta reverse primer, the first two PCR rounds were run for around 11 cycles each. TCRdb analysed the multiplex PCR reads with MiXCR anew, one entry per CDR3 protein. The table includes some 120,000 distinct CDR3 sequences, around 62% detected once. This clonotype was recorded at least ten times. Its target is not known. This chain uses TRBV11-1 with TRBJ1-2, with 7 bases that match TRBD1. Sequenced input: liver tumor tissue from sampling region 1. Sample subset: tumor region T1, superior pole. The TCR sequence derives from a woman aged 60-75 years with primary liver carcinoma and hepatitis B virus infection. The CDR3 DNA sequence: TGTGCCAGCAGCCGCGGGATGGACAGGCCCTGGAATGGCTACACCTTC. It specifies CASSRGMDRPWNGYTF.